The rows below give T cell receptor beta chains drawn from one sample of a study of blood T cell repertoires in COVID-19. Sequencing was performed with immunoSEQ multiplex PCR; in TCRdb, only in-frame clones are kept and a portion is missing. This sample carries about 300,000 clones, over 85% of them seen once, and the ten largest clones take less than 3.5%. Input material: PBMCs or T cells enriched from blood (not recorded which). These receptors came from a woman aged 50 to 60 who had been exposed to COVID-19. The CDR3 runs from the conserved cysteine through the conserved F or W.

CDR3: CASSSRRGTGFRDEQFF; length: 17; V: TRBV19; J: TRBJ2-1
CDR3: CASSWMGQGRAFF; length: 13; V: TRBV5-1; J: TRBJ1-1
CDR3: CASSLGGENTIYF; length: 13; V: TRBV28; J: TRBJ1-3
CDR3: CATSRDDVSGGPPQYF; length: 16; V: TRBV15; J: TRBJ2-3
CDR3: CASSLRGGAYNEQFF; length: 15; V: TRBV27; J: TRBJ2-1
CDR3: CASSDTVYSPLHF; length: 13; V: TRBV6-1; J: TRBJ1-6
CDR3: CAWSVRVGLSNQPQHF; length: 16; V: TRBV30; J: TRBJ1-5
CDR3: CASSSASRRGVTDTQYF; length: 17; V: TRBV28; J: TRBJ2-3
CDR3: CAWSVNTGARAFF; length: 13; V: TRBV30; J: TRBJ1-1
CDR3: CASSPRGQGKDYGYTF; length: 16; V: TRBV18; J: TRBJ1-2
CDR3: CASSSRTKLEQYF; length: 13; V: TRBV6-5; J: TRBJ2-7
CDR3: CASRLVGRGSSEAFF; length: 15; V: TRBV12-2; J: TRBJ1-1
CDR3: CASSLVADTEAFF; length: 13; V: TRBV12-3/TRBV12-4; J: TRBJ1-1
CDR3: CASSVDRTGRNGYTF; length: 15; V: TRBV9; J: TRBJ1-2
CDR3: CASSQIVGQNYGYTF; length: 15; V: TRBV3-1/TRBV3-2; J: TRBJ1-2
CDR3: CASSSQGYYEQYF; length: 13; V: TRBV5-4; J: TRBJ2-7
CDR3: CASSKWGHSGANVLTF; length: 16; V: TRBV5-1; J: TRBJ2-6
CDR3: CASSDSGGRSGNTIYF; length: 16; V: TRBV6-1; J: TRBJ1-3
CDR3: CASSGTQGQGGAYEQYF; length: 17; V: TRBV5-1; J: TRBJ2-7
CDR3: CASIGGESLNSPLHF; length: 15; V: TRBV28; J: TRBJ1-6
CDR3: CAPTLGHRSYEQYF; length: 14; V: TRBV6-5; J: TRBJ2-7
CDR3: CASSLEPQELSYNEQFF; length: 17; V: TRBV5-1; J: TRBJ2-1
CDR3: CASSYQNTGELFF; length: 13; V: TRBV6-5; J: TRBJ2-2
CDR3: CASSQVKGGDTGELFF; length: 16; V: TRBV4-2; J: TRBJ2-2
CDR3: CASSFLTTASNEKLFF; length: 16; V: TRBV5-1; J: TRBJ1-4
CDR3: CAWSLSRNQPQHF; length: 13; V: TRBV30; J: TRBJ1-5
CDR3: CASSIGEFYEQYF; length: 13; V: TRBV5-1; J: TRBJ2-7
CDR3: CASSLGPTGSSGNTIYF; length: 17; V: TRBV18; J: TRBJ1-3
CDR3: CAWGRQGGSNEQFF; length: 14; V: TRBV30; J: TRBJ2-1
CDR3: CASSLGRPRGELFF; length: 14; V: TRBV7-2; J: TRBJ2-2
CDR3: CASSPRTGGASTEAFF; length: 16; V: TRBV7-2; J: TRBJ1-1
CDR3: CASSIGLTAEKLFF; length: 14; V: TRBV19; J: TRBJ1-4
CDR3: CATSRALVIQGPTNNPPNEKLFF; length: 23; V: TRBV15; J: TRBJ1-4
CDR3: CASSFSDSGGARYGYTF; length: 17; V: TRBV5-1; J: TRBJ1-2
CDR3: CASRSDTFLYGYTF; length: 14; V: TRBV2; J: TRBJ1-2
CDR3: CASSPDRGTDTQYF; length: 14; V: TRBV11-3; J: TRBJ2-3
CDR3: CASSFQGPNEKLFF; length: 14; V: TRBV28; J: TRBJ1-4
CDR3: CASSSRGRGSYGYTF; length: 15; V: TRBV28; J: TRBJ1-2
CDR3: CATSAGDRALFSYNEQFF; length: 18; V: TRBV24-1; J: TRBJ2-1
CDR3: CASSHPGTGVTDTQYF; length: 16; V: TRBV5-1; J: TRBJ2-3
CDR3: CASSPRAGQRSYNEQFF; length: 17; V: TRBV5-8; J: TRBJ2-1
CDR3: CASRIDFRGDSSDTQYF; length: 17; V: TRBV28; J: TRBJ2-3
CDR3: CAWEEGFNYGYTF; length: 13; V: TRBV30; J: TRBJ1-2
CDR3: CASRAGVTSTDTQYF; length: 15; V: TRBV5-1; J: TRBJ2-3
CDR3: CASSLSGANYGYTF; length: 14; V: TRBV28; J: TRBJ1-2
CDR3: CATNRDRGDSGNQPQHF; length: 17; V: TRBV15; J: TRBJ1-5
CDR3: CASSRGTRETQYF; length: 13; V: TRBV18; J: TRBJ2-5
CDR3: CASSYGGFEYEQYF; length: 14; V: TRBV6-5; J: TRBJ2-7
CDR3: CASSSNILINYGYTF; length: 15; V: TRBV7-9; J: TRBJ1-2
CDR3: CASSTWDFGNYGYTF; length: 15; V: TRBV7-2; J: TRBJ1-2
CDR3: CASSQGVHAEAFF; length: 13; V: TRBV3-1/TRBV3-2; J: TRBJ1-1
CDR3: CASSEGTGVVYGYTF; length: 15; V: TRBV2; J: TRBJ1-2
CDR3: CASSQDFGGDRVETQYF; length: 17; V: TRBV3-1/TRBV3-2; J: TRBJ2-5